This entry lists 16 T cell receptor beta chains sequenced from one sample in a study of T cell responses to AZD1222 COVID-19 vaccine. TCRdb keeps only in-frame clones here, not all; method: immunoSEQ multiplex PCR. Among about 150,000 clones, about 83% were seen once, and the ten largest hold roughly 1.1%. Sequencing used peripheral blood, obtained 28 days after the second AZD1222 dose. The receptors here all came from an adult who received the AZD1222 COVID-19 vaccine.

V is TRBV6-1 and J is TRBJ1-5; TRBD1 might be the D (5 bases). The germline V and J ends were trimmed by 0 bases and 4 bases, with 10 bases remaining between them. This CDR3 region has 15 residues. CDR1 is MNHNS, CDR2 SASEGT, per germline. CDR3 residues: CASSEATEPNQPQHF. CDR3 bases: TGTGCCAGCAGTGAAGCGACAGAGCCGAATCAGCCCCAGCATTTT.

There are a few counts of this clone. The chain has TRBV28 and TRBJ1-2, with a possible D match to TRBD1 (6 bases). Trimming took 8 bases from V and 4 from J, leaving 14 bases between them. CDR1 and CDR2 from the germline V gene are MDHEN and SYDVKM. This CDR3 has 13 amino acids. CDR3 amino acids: CASRGGETYGYTF. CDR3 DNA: TGTGCCAGCCGAGGGGGGGAGACCTATGGCTACACCTTC.

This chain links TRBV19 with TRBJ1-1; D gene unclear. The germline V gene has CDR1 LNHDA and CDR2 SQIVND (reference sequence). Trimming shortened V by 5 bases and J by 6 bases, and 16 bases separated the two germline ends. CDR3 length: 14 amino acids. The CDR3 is CASSRTLFVAEAFF. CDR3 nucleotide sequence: TGTGCCAGTAGTCGTACTCTCTTCGTGGCTGAAGCTTTCTTT.

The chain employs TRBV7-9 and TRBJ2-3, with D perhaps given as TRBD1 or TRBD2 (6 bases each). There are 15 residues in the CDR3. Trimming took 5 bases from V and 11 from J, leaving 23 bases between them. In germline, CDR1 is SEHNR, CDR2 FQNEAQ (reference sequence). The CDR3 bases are TGTGCCAGCAGCCACCCACGACGGGGGCTCGAGAAGCAGTATTTT. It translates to CASSHPRRGLEKQYF. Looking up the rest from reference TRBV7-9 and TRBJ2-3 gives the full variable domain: DTGVSQNPRHKITKRGQNVTFRCDPISEHNRLYWYRQTLGQGPEFLTYFQNEAQLEKSRLLSDRFSAERPKGSFSTLEIQRTEQGDSAMYLCASSHPRRGLEKQYFGPGTRLTVL.

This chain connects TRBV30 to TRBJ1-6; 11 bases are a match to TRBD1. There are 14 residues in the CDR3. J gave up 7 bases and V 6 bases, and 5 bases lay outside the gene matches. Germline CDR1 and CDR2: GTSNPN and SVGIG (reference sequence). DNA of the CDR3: TGTGCCTGTACCGGGACAGGGGGGAATTCACCCCTCCACTTT. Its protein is CACTGTGGNSPLHF. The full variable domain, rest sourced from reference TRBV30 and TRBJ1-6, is SQTIHQWPATLVQPVGSPLSLECTVEGTSNPNLYWYRQAAGRGLQLLFYSVGIGQISSEVPQNLSASRPQDRQFILSSKKLLLSDSGFYLCACTGTGGNSPLHFGNGTRLTVT.

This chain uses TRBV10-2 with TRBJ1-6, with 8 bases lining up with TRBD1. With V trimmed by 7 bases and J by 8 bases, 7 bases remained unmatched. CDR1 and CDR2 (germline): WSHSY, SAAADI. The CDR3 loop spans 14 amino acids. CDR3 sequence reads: CASNYRGSDSPLHF. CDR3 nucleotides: TGCGCCAGCAATTACAGGGGGAGCGATTCACCCCTCCACTTT.

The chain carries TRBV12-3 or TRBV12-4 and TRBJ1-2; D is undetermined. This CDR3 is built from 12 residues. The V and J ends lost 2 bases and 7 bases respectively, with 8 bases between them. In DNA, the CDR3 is TGTGCCAGCAGTTTACTTTTGAGTGGCTACACCTTC. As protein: CASSLLLSGYTF.

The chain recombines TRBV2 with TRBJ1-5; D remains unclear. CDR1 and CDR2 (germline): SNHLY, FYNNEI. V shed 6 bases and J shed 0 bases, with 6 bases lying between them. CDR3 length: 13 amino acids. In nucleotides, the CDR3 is TGTGCCAGCAGGATAGATAGCAATCAGCCCCAGCATTTT. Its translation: CASRIDSNQPQHF.

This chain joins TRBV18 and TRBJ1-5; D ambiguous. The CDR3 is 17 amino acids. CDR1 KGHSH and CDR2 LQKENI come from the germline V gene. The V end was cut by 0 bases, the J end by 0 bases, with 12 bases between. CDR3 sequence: CASSPPERGYSNQPQHF. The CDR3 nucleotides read TGTGCCAGCTCACCACCGGAACGAGGTTATAGCAATCAGCCCCAGCATTTT. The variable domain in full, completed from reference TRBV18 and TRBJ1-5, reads NAGVMQNPRHLVRRRGQEARLRCSPMKGHSHVYWYRQLPEEGLKFMVYLQKENIIDESGMPKERFSAEFPKEGPSILRIQQVVRGDSAAYFCASSPPERGYSNQPQHFGDGTRLSIL.

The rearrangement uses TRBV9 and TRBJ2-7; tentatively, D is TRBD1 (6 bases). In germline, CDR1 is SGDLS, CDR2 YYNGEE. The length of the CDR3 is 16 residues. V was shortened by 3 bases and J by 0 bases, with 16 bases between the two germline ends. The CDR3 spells CASSANRDKSSYEQYF. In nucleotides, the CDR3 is TGTGCCAGCAGCGCCAACCGGGACAAAAGCTCCTACGAGCAGTACTTC.

The CDR3 loop is CASLLPSGPTDTQYF. The CDR3 DNA reads TGTGCCAGCCTCCTCCCGAGCGGGCCAACAGATACGCAGTATTTT. The chain links TRBV6-6 to TRBJ2-3, with a weak D call TRBD2 (6 bases). V was cut by 8 bases and J by 3 bases, with 18 bases left in between. The CDR3 loop spans 15 amino acids. Germline loops: CDR1 MNHNY, CDR2 SVGAGI (reference sequence).

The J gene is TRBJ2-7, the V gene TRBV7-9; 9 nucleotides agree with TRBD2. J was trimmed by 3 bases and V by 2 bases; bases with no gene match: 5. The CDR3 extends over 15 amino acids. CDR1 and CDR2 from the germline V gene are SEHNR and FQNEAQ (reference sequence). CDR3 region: CASSLTAGGRYEQYF. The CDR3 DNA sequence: TGTGCCAGCAGCTTAACAGCGGGGGGCCGCTACGAGCAGTACTTC.

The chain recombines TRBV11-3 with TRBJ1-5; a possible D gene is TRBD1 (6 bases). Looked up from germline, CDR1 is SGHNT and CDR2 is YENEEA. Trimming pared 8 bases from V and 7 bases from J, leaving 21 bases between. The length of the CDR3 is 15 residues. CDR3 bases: TGTGCCAGCTGCGAGCCGGGACATAGTTTCCAGCCCCAGCATTTT. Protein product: CASCEPGHSFQPQHF.

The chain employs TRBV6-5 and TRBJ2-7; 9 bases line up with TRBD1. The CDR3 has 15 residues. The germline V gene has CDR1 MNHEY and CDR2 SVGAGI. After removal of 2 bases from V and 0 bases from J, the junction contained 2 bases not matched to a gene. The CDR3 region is CASSYGQGISYEQYF. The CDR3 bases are TGTGCCAGCAGTTACGGACAGGGGATCTCCTACGAGCAGTACTTC.

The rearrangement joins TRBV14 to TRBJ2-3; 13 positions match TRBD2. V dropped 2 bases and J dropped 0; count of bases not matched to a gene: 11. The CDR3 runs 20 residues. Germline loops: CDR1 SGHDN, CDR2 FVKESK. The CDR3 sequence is CASSQTRTSGGFPSTDTQYF. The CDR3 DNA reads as TGTGCCAGCAGCCAAACTCGGACTAGCGGGGGATTCCCTAGCACAGATACGCAGTATTTT.

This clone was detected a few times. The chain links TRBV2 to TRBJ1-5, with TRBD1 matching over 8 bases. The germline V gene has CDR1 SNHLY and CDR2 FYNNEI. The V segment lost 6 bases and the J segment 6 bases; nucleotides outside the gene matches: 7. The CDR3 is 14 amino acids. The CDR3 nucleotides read TGTGCCAGCAGCTCCCGACAGGGGAGTCAGCCCCAGCATTTT. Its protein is CASSSRQGSQPQHF. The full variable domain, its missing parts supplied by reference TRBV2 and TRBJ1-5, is EPEVTQTPSHQVTQMGQEVILRCVPISNHLYFYWYRQILGQKVEFLVSFYNNEISEKSEIFDDQFSVERPDGSNFTLKIRSTKLEDSAMYFCASSSRQGSQPQHFGDGTRLSIL.